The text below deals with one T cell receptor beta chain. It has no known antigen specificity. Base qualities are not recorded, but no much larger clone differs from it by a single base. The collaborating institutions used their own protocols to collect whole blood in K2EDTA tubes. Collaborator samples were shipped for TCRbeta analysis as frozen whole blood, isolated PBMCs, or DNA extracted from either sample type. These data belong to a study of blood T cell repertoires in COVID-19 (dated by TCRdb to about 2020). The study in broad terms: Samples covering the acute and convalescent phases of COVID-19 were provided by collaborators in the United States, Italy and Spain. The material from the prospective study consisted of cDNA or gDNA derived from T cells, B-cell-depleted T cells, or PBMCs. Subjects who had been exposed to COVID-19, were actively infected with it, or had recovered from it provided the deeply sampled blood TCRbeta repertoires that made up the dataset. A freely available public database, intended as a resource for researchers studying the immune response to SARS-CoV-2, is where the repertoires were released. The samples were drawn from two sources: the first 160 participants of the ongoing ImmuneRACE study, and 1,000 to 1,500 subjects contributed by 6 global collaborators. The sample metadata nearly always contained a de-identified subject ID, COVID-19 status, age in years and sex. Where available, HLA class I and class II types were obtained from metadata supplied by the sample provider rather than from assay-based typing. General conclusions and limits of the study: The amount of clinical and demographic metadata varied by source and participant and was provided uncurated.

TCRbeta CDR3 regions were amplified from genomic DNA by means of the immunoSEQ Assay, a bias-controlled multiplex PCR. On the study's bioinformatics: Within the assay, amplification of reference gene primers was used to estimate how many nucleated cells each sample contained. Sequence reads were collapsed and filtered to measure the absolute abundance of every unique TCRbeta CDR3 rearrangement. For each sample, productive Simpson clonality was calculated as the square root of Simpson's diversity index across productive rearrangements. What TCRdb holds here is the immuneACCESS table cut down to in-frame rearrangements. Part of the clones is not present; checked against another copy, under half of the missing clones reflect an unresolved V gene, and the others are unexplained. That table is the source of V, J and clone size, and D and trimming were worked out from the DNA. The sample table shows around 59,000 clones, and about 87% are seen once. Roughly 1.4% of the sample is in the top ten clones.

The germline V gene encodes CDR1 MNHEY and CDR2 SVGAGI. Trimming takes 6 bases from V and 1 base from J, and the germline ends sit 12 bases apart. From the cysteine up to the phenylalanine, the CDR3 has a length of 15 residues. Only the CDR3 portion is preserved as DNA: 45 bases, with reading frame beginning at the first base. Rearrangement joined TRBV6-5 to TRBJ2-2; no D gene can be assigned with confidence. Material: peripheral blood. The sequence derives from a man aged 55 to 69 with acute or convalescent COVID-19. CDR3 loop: CASSRRGVNTGELFF. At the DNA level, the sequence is TGTGCCAGCAGCCGCCGAGGCGTGAACACCGGGGAGCTGTTTTTT.